Below, 5 T cell receptor beta chains from the same sample are listed, as sequenced in a study of cytomegalovirus exposure and HLA in healthy donors. Produced via immunoSEQ multiplex PCR; TCRdb's table is partial and in-frame only. The table lists about 240,000 clones, more than 75% of them singletons. The sequenced sample was PBMCs. These receptors all come from a man younger than 35 in good health and CMV-seronegative.

In DNA form, the CDR3 reads TGTGCCAGCAGTCCTGACGGGTTTACTTATAGCAATCAGCCCCAGCATTTT. It is translated as CASSPDGFTYSNQPQHF. The chain joins TRBV28 to TRBJ1-5; the D is unclear. This CDR3 is built from 17 residues. The V and J ends lost 5 bases and 0 bases respectively, with 17 bases between them. Germline lookup yields CDR1 MDHEN and CDR2 SYDVKM.

This chain links TRBV6-1 with TRBJ2-7; 12 bases are shared with TRBD2. V trimming: 7 bases; J trimming: 2 bases; junction bases outside the gene matches: 3. The CDR3 spans 14 residues. The germline CDR1 and CDR2 sequences are MNHNS and SASEGT. CDR3 amino acids: CASKTSGGPYEQYF. The CDR3 nucleotides are TGTGCCAGCAAGACTAGCGGGGGACCCTACGAGCAGTACTTC.

The rearrangement links TRBV28 to TRBJ1-4; 10 bases line up with TRBD1. Germline V gene data show CDR1 as MDHEN and CDR2 as SYDVKM. This CDR3 spans 15 amino acids. With 6 bases clipped from V and 8 bases from J, the junction kept 9 bases outside the gene matches. The CDR3 here is CASRPPTGGAEKLFF. CDR3 nucleotide sequence: TGTGCCAGCAGGCCCCCGACAGGGGGCGCGGAAAAACTGTTTTTT. Using reference TRBV28 and TRBJ1-4 for the parts outside the CDR3, the full variable domain is DVKVTQSSRYLVKRTGEKVFLECVQDMDHENMFWYRQDPGLGLRLIYFSYDVKMKEKGDIPEGYSVSREKKERFSLILESASTNQTSMYLCASRPPTGGAEKLFFGSGTQLSVL.

The chain links TRBV25-1 to TRBJ2-5; 8 bases match TRBD1. J gave up 5 bases and V 3 bases, and 8 bases lay outside the gene matches. In germline, CDR1 is MGHDK, CDR2 SYGVNS. The CDR3 totals 15 residues. In DNA, the CDR3 is TGTGCCAGCAGTGACCCTCAGGGGGCCGGCGAGACCCAGTACTTC. Protein sequence: CASSDPQGAGETQYF.

This chain uses TRBV4-3 with TRBJ1-3; no reliable D call. This CDR3 comprises 13 residues. V lost 0 bases, J lost 6 bases, and 6 bases lay in between. Per germline, CDR1 LGHNA and CDR2 YSLEER. Written as DNA, the CDR3 is TGCGCCAGCAGCCAAGACGTGTTAAACACCATATATTTT. This sequence encodes CASSQDVLNTIYF.